Below are 29 T cell receptor beta chains sequenced from a single sample in a study of Graves' ophthalmopathy and Graves' hyperthyroidism. Transcripts of RNA were the source for amplifying TCR beta CDR3 regions. Second-round multiplex PCR followed a first-round RT-PCR using HTBI primers. Via MiXCR, TCRdb re-called the multiplex PCR reads, giving one row per CDR3 protein. The data hold hundreds of thousands of distinct CDR3 sequences, with 22% observed a single time. The material sequenced was peripheral blood. Source of these receptors: a woman aged 18-29 years with stable Graves' hyperthyroidism. Some clones in this sample may be carry-over from other donors' samples.

The sample holds a few counts of this clonotype. V usage is TRBV28 and J usage is TRBJ2-7; 14 positions agree with TRBD2. The trim removed 4 bases at V and 6 bases at J, leaving 2 bases unmatched. Germline V CDR1 and CDR2: MDHEN, SYDVKM. The CDR3 covers 14 residues. The CDR3 DNA reads TGTGCCAGCAGTTCTGGACTAGCGGGGGGCGAGCAGTACTTC. This codes for CASSSGLAGGEQYF.

This clonotype occurred many times. The chain carries TRBV7-3 and TRBJ2-6, with D possibly being TRBD1 (5 bases). CDR3 length: 15 residues. Germline loops: CDR1 SGHTA, CDR2 FQGTGA. The V end was cut by 5 bases, the J end by 1 base, with 9 bases between. The CDR3 nucleotides read TGTGCCAGCAGCCGAGACAGTTCTGGGGCCAACGTCCTGACTTTC. This codes for CASSRDSSGANVLTF.

About this clonotype: One junction end does not reproduce the germline sequence, and a read error may be involved. The rearrangement joins TRBV18 to TRBJ1-1, with 7 bases that match TRBD1. The CDR3 is made up of 14 amino acids. Germline loops: CDR1 KGHSH, CDR2 LQKENI. DNA of the CDR3: TGTGCCAGCTCGCCACAGGGACAGCGGACTGAAGCTTTCTTT. It is translated as CASSPQGQRTEAFF.

J is TRBJ1-5 and V is TRBV28; no definite D call. The CDR3 covers 14 residues. From germline, CDR1 is MDHEN and CDR2 SYDVKM. Deletions cut 1 base from V and 5 bases from J, with 9 bases between. The CDR3 protein is CASSLLGPHQPQHF. Here the CDR3 DNA reads TGTGCCAGCAGTTTATTGGGCCCGCATCAGCCCCAGCATTTT.

This clonotype was detected ten times or more. V and J are TRBV13 and TRBJ2-7; tentatively, D is TRBD1 (6 bases). This CDR3 comprises 13 residues. Germline V gene data show CDR1 as PRHDT and CDR2 as FYEKMQ (reference sequence). Trimming removed 11 bases from V and 3 bases from J, with 17 bases in between. The CDR3 spells CAYARRGDYEQYF. The CDR3 bases are TGTGCCTATGCCCGCAGGGGAGACTACGAGCAGTACTTC.

This clonotype has just a few counts. This chain uses TRBV3-1 with TRBJ1-2, with D unresolved. The CDR3 runs to 11 residues. The V and J ends lost 3 bases and 8 bases respectively, with 7 bases between them. Per germline, CDR1 LGHDT and CDR2 YNNKEL (reference sequence). Written as DNA, the CDR3 is TGTGCCAGCAGCCATGGTGAGGGCTACACCTTC. It is translated as CASSHGEGYTF. The full variable domain, rest sourced from reference TRBV3-1 and TRBJ1-2, is DTAVSQTPKYLVTQMGNDKSIKCEQNLGHDTMYWYKQDSKKFLKIMFSYNNKELIINETVPNRFSPKSPDKAHLNLHINSLELGDSAVYFCASSHGEGYTFGSGTRLTVV.

This clonotype has just a few counts. The chain joins TRBV11-2 to TRBJ2-2; 9 nucleotides line up with TRBD1. J gave up 6 bases and V 10 bases, and 12 bases lay outside the gene matches. The CDR3 runs 15 residues. CDR1 is SGHAT and CDR2 is FQNNGV in the germline V gene. CDR3 protein: CAINLGDRASGELFF. DNA for the CDR3: TGTGCCATAAATTTGGGGGACAGGGCTTCCGGGGAGCTGTTTTTT.

This clonotype was observed a few times. This chain joins TRBV27 and TRBJ2-1; D possibly corresponds to TRBD2 (6 bases). The CDR3 covers 16 residues. The V end lost 0 bases, the J end lost 0 bases, and 9 bases lay between the germline ends. The V gene's germline CDR1 is MNHEY and CDR2 SMNVEV (reference sequence). Written as DNA, the CDR3 is TGTGCCAGCAGTTTATCCGCGGGGAACTCCTACAATGAGCAGTTCTTC. It is translated as CASSLSAGNSYNEQFF.

This clonotype has ten or more counts. This chain joins TRBV6-2 or TRBV6-3 and TRBJ1-5, with a weak D call TRBD1 (5 bases). Germline assignment: CDR1 MNHEY and CDR2 SVGEGT. CDR3 size: 16 residues. The V end was cut by 6 bases, the J end by 3 bases, with 18 bases between. The CDR3 sequence is CASSRPGRRHNQPQHF. CDR3 sequence (DNA): TGTGCCAGCAGCCGTCCGGGACGGAGGCACAATCAGCCCCAGCATTTT.

The chain carries TRBV7-9 and TRBJ2-5; 9 positions match TRBD1. The V and J ends lost 5 bases and 5 bases, in that order; junction bases with no gene match: 12. CDR1 and CDR2 (germline): SEHNR, FQNEAQ (reference sequence). The CDR3 contains 16 residues. CDR3 nucleotides: TGTGCCAGCAGCCCCGATAACACAGGGGGCGAGGAGACCCAGTACTTC. Protein product: CASSPDNTGGEETQYF.

This clonotype came up many times. The rearrangement joins TRBV12-3 or TRBV12-4 to TRBJ1-1, with D perhaps TRBD1 (6 bases). V was pared by 6 bases and J by 6 bases, with 20 bases between. This CDR3 has 15 amino acids. CDR3 in amino acids: CASSPGGRELAEAFF. The CDR3 DNA reads as TGTGCCAGCAGCCCGGGGGGCAGGGAATTGGCTGAAGCTTTCTTT.

This clonotype was recorded at least ten times. The chain is built from TRBV6-1 and TRBJ1-5, with TRBD1 matching over 7 bases. The CDR3 totals 19 residues. After removal of 2 bases from V and 2 bases from J, the junction contained 15 bases not matched to a gene. The V gene's germline CDR1 is MNHNS and CDR2 SASEGT. CDR3 nucleotides: TGTGCCAGCAGTGAAATCGTCGGGAGGGGGCTTTTTGGCAATCAGCCCCAGCATTTT. Its translation is CASSEIVGRGLFGNQPQHF.

The gene calls are TRBV27 and TRBJ1-6; 9 nucleotides agree with TRBD1. The CDR3 covers 15 residues. Germline trimming cut 5 bases from V and 6 bases from J; bases unmatched to any gene: 5. Germline V gene lookup returns CDR1 MNHEY and CDR2 SMNVEV (reference sequence). This chain's CDR3 is CASSPQGALNSPLHF. For the CDR3, the DNA is TGTGCCAGCAGTCCACAGGGGGCCCTTAATTCACCCCTCCACTTT.

In its sample, this clonotype was seen many times. V gene TRBV20-1 combines with J gene TRBJ2-7, with 11 bases that match TRBD2. The V gene end was trimmed by 3 bases and the J gene end by 2 bases; junction bases not matched to a gene: 6. This CDR3 contains 15 residues. Germline V gene data show CDR1 as DFQATT and CDR2 as SNEGSKA (reference sequence). The CDR3 loop reads CSARAVSGRAYEQYF. Here the CDR3 DNA reads TGCAGTGCTAGGGCCGTTAGCGGGAGGGCCTACGAGCAGTACTTC.

This clonotype occurred a few times. V gene TRBV24-1 combines with J gene TRBJ2-5; possibly TRBD1 for D (7 bases). The CDR3 spans 14 residues. The germline CDR1 and CDR2 sequences are KGHDR and SFDVKD. V was cut by 3 bases and J by 5 bases, with 12 bases left in between. The CDR3 sequence: CATSDAGQWETQYF. In DNA form, the CDR3 reads TGTGCCACCAGTGATGCGGGACAGTGGGAGACCCAGTACTTC.

The chain uses TRBV30 and TRBJ2-5; 10 positions match TRBD2. CDR3 length: 14 residues. V trimming: 3 bases; J trimming: 5 bases; junction bases outside the gene matches: 6. Germline-derived CDR1 and CDR2 are GTSNPN and SVGIG (reference sequence). For the CDR3, the DNA is TGTGCCTGGAGCCCTAGCGGGGGTTCGGAGACCCAGTACTTC. Its protein product is CAWSPSGGSETQYF.

This clonotype was observed a few times. The chain uses TRBV29-1 and TRBJ2-5, with D maybe TRBD2 (5 bases). Trimming shortened V by 4 bases and J by 0 bases, and 12 bases separated the two germline ends. This CDR3 has 14 amino acids. The germline CDR1 and CDR2 sequences are SQVTM and ANQGSEA. The DNA for the CDR3 is TGCAGCGTTGTACTTGAGGACTACCAAGAGACCCAGTACTTC. As protein: CSVVLEDYQETQYF.

This clonotype was counted ten times or more. The gene calls are TRBV6-5 and TRBJ1-5; perhaps TRBD1 as D (5 bases). The V gene's germline CDR1 is MNHEY and CDR2 SVGAGI. Between the trimmed V and J ends, which lost 6 bases and 2 bases, there was a span of 8 bases. The CDR3 contains 13 residues. The CDR3 bases are TGTGCCAGCAGAACGACAGGCAATCAGCCCCAGCATTTT. Protein sequence: CASRTTGNQPQHF.

This clonotype came up many times. This chain joins TRBV6-5 and TRBJ1-1; D unclear. The V gene's germline CDR1 is MNHEY and CDR2 SVGAGI. This CDR3 contains 13 residues. Between the trimmed V and J ends, which lost 6 bases and 1 base, there was a span of 9 bases. CDR3 sequence (DNA): TGTGCCAGCAGGCTTATCGAGAACACTGAAGCTTTCTTT. This sequence encodes CASRLIENTEAFF.

Many counts were recorded for this clonotype. The rearrangement joins TRBV6-1 to TRBJ1-1; D uncertain. The CDR3 consists of 13 residues. The V and J ends lost 6 bases and 0 bases respectively, with 8 bases between them. Per germline, CDR1 MNHNS and CDR2 SASEGT. The chain's CDR3 is CASRTGVNTEAFF. The DNA for the CDR3 is TGTGCCAGCAGAACCGGGGTGAACACTGAAGCTTTCTTT.

This clonotype has a handful of counts. The chain carries TRBV13 and TRBJ1-1; no reliable D call. V dropped 1 base and J dropped 0 bases, with 9 bases sitting between them. This CDR3 contains 15 residues. Germline V CDR1 and CDR2: PRHDT, FYEKMQ (reference sequence). CDR3 in amino acids: CASSLESDLNTEAFF. The CDR3 coding sequence is TGTGCCAGCAGCTTAGAATCGGACTTGAACACTGAAGCTTTCTTT.

This chain links TRBV28 with TRBJ2-2; 8 bases are shared with TRBD1. Germline values: CDR1 MDHEN, CDR2 SYDVKM. The CDR3 runs to 14 residues. Trimming took 5 bases from V and 6 from J; bases not matched to a gene: 5. Here the CDR3 DNA reads TGTGCCAGCAGTACGACAGGGGTTCCCGGGGAGCTGTTTTTT. Residues: CASSTTGVPGELFF.

This clonotype was recorded many times. V is TRBV7-7 and J is TRBJ2-2, with TRBD2 as a possible D gene (6 bases). V was pared by 4 bases and J by 4 bases, with 10 bases between. This CDR3 has 14 residues. From germline, CDR1 is SSHAT and CDR2 FNYEAQ (reference sequence). The CDR3 spells CASSSTSSTGELFF. CDR3 nucleotides: TGTGCCAGCAGCTCGACTAGTTCCACCGGGGAGCTGTTTTTT.

This clonotype showed up many times. The rearrangement links TRBV4-1 to TRBJ2-7; D may match TRBD1 or TRBD2 (5 bases each). Germline CDR1 and CDR2: MGHRA and YSYEKL. V was shortened by 2 bases and J by 2 bases, with 7 bases between the two germline ends. The CDR3 sequence is 13 residues long. Here the CDR3 DNA reads TGCGCCAGCAGCCAAACGGGACCCTACGAGCAGTACTTC. This codes for CASSQTGPYEQYF.

With regard to this clonotype: A much larger clone lies one base from this, so it may be a read error. V usage is TRBV29-1 and J usage is TRBJ2-7; possible D gene TRBD2, 6 bases. There are 15 residues in the CDR3. CDR1 is SQVTM, CDR2 ANQGSEA, per germline. CDR3 DNA: TGCAGCGTTGAGGAAAACGGAGCAGAGGAGGGCGAGCAGTGCTTC. This gives the protein CSVEENGAEEGEQCF.

There are many counts of this clonotype. The chain carries TRBV19 and TRBJ1-1; D unclear. CDR1 LNHDA and CDR2 SQIVND come from the germline V gene (reference sequence). This CDR3 is 16 amino acids long. Trimming shortened V by 4 bases and J by 0 bases, and 15 bases separated the two germline ends. CDR3 in DNA: TGTGCCAGTAGTACTTTTCTCCCAAGGTTGAACACTGAAGCTTTCTTT. This translates into CASSTFLPRLNTEAFF.

Concerning this clonotype itself: Possible read error: a much larger clone is one base away. The chain couples TRBV20-1 to TRBJ2-7; the D is unclear. Germline V gene lookup returns CDR1 DFQATT and CDR2 SNEGSKA (reference sequence). The CDR3 spans 12 residues. Trimming cost V 0 bases and J 4 bases, with 7 bases left between them. CDR3 nucleotide sequence: TGCAGTGCTAGAGACTCCACTTACGAGCAGTACTTC. Its protein is CSARDSTYEQYF.

CDR3 protein: CASNPRTSEETQYF. In DNA, the CDR3 is TGTGCCAGCAACCCACGGACTAGCGAAGAGACCCAGTACTTC. The chain carries TRBV6-1 and TRBJ2-5, with 9 bases identical to TRBD2. This CDR3 is 14 amino acids long. The germline V gene has CDR1 MNHNS and CDR2 SASEGT. V lost 7 bases and J lost 3; bases outside the gene matches: 6.

A single count supports this clonotype. V usage is TRBV19 and J usage is TRBJ2-5; D possibly corresponds to TRBD1 (5 bases). This CDR3 region has 12 residues. V lost 9 bases and J 4 bases, leaving 12 bases between the germline ends. The germline CDR1 and CDR2 sequences are LNHDA and SQIVND (reference sequence). The CDR3 reads CASRGQVETQYF. DNA for the CDR3: TGTGCCAGCAGAGGACAAGTAGAGACCCAGTACTTC.